This entry concerns a single T cell receptor (beta chain). Its antigen specificity is not known. One base away there is no much larger clone; base qualities are not given. The study deep-sequenced TCR repertoires of sorted CD4+ and CD8+ blood T cells from severe aplastic anemia patients and healthy subjects. Ficoll-Paque density gradient centrifugation was used to isolate peripheral blood mononuclear cells. Before DNA was extracted, CD4+ and CD8+ T cells were sorted using either FACS or magnetic beads. This sample was taken from a study of CD8+CD57+ T cells in acquired aplastic anemia (dated by TCRdb to the late 2010s). Regarding the research as a whole: A mean of about 3.2 ug of DNA, ranging from roughly 0.19 to 27.4 ug, was extracted from sorted CD4+ and CD8+ cells. Healthy donor samples averaged roughly 9.9 million reads for CD4+ and approximately 11 million for CD8+ cells. The study at large found these results: Roughly 29 CD8+ CDR3 sequences were found in both patients and controls but appeared to be highly expressed in patients and within the immunodominant clones of the patients. Between patients and healthy controls, no significant difference in CD8+ Simpson's diversity was found (P=0.060).

Counted from cysteine to phenylalanine, this CDR3 has 14 amino acids. Just CDR3 DNA is preserved here, 42 bases in frame from base 1. The junction carries 10 bases between V and J, which are trimmed by 4 bases and 2 bases respectively. Based on the germline V gene, the CDR1 and CDR2 sequences are SNHLY and FYNNEI. Genomic DNA was used as template for profiling of TCR beta VDJ combinations and CDR3 sequences. An Illumina HiSeq 2000 was used for TCR repertoire sequencing. The published analysis was carried out like this. TRBV/TRBJ rearrangement plots, CDR3 size and DJ length profiles, and Simpson's diversity index were used to evaluate the repertoires. Whichever DNA sequence was most abundant in the deep sequencing data was defined as the immunodominant clone. CDR3 amino acid sequences were checked for sharing between subjects and were compared against published repertoires and the VDJdb database. Starting from the raw public reads, TCRdb applied fastp trimming at Q25, assembled clones with MiXCR and retained in-frame beta chains. Here each entry gathers all rows of one CDR3 protein and keeps the most common genes and DNA. None of the V and J calls come from the authors' own analysis; TCRdb made them. Counted in this sample were 200,000 to 250,000 distinct CDR3 sequences; approximately 35% of them appeared once. In total, the top ten clones hold 0.95% to 1.3% of the sample.

The clonotype was recovered from a human donor in good health, serving as a control. The sequence is built from TRBV2 and TRBJ2-3, with a weak D call of TRBD2 (6 bases match). Sequenced sample: sorted CD4+, CD8+, or CD8+CD57+ T cells (not recorded which) from PBMCs. The base sequence is TGTGCCAGCAGTGCTCAGCGGGCCACAGATACGCAGTATTTT. This codes for CASSAQRATDTQYF.